A selection of T cell receptor beta chains follows, all from one sample in a study of blood T cell repertoires in COVID-19. TCRdb's copy holds only in-frame clones and misses some; the assay was immunoSEQ multiplex PCR. Found here are some 300,000 clones, approximately 88% of them singletons; the top ten hold around 1%. Sequenced material: PBMCs or T cells enriched from blood (not recorded which). The receptors were gathered from a woman aged 25 to 39 who had recovered from COVID-19. The CDR3 runs from the conserved cysteine through the conserved F or W. D genes are given only for firm matches. The size of a clone is reported for some rows only, either as once, few or many, or as a class for expanded clones.

.	TRBV9	TRBD1	TRBJ1-2	TGTGCCAGCAGCCGGGACAGCCCCCCGGGTTACACCTTC	CASSRDSPPGYTF
few	TRBV11-3	.	TRBJ1-1	TGTGCCAGCAGCCCCGGGACTTTTGAAGCTTTCTTT	CASSPGTFEAFF
few	TRBV11-2	TRBD1	TRBJ1-5	TGTGCCAGCAGCTTTGACAGGGATCAGCCCCAGCATTTT	CASSFDRDQPQHF
.	TRBV28	.	TRBJ2-3	TGTGCCAGCAATACCCCCGGGATTGCAGATACGCAGTATTTT	CASNTPGIADTQYF
once	TRBV10-1	TRBD1	TRBJ1-1	TGCGCCAGCCAGGGACAGATGAACACTGAAGCTTTCTTT	CASQGQMNTEAFF
.	TRBV19	TRBD1	TRBJ1-1	TGTGCCAGTAGTATTGGACAGGTGAACACTGAAGCTTTCTTT	CASSIGQVNTEAFF
few	TRBV12-5	TRBD2	TRBJ2-2	TGTGCTAGTGGTGCCGGGGCGGGAGGCCAGAACACCGGGGAGCTGTTTTTT	CASGAGAGGQNTGELFF
.	TRBV6-2/TRBV6-3	TRBD1	TRBJ2-7	TGTGCCAGCGGCCCCTCCGGGACAGGGATCTACGAGCAGTACTTC	CASGPSGTGIYEQYF
.	TRBV7-2	TRBD1	TRBJ1-5	TGTGCCAGCAGCTTATCGGCAGGGGGGAATCAGCCCCAGCATTTT	CASSLSAGGNQPQHF
.	TRBV10-3	.	TRBJ1-3	TGTGCCATCTCCGCGGAGACTGGAAACACCATATATTTT	CAISAETGNTIYF
.	TRBV27	TRBD2	TRBJ2-2	TGTGCCAGCAGTCGGGGGGGGAAGTACAAACTAAACACCGGGGAGCTGTTTTTT	CASSRGGKYKLNTGELFF
.	TRBV15	TRBD1	TRBJ1-5	TGTGCCACCCGGCAACCCACTATAGCCGGGACAGATAGCAATCAGCCCCAGCATTTT	CATRQPTIAGTDSNQPQHF
.	TRBV30	TRBD1	TRBJ2-5	TGTGCCTGGAGCGAGACAGGGATTCGGGAGACCCAGTACTTC	CAWSETGIRETQYF
.	TRBV27	.	TRBJ2-7	TGTGCCAGCAGTTTAGGTAGCGAGCAGTACTTC	CASSLGSEQYF
.	TRBV27	TRBD1	TRBJ1-4	TGTGCCAGCACCAAACAGGGGGCGGTATATGGAACTAATGAAAAACTGTTTTTT	CASTKQGAVYGTNEKLFF
.	TRBV5-8	.	TRBJ2-2	TGTGCCAGCAGCATCCGGGACATCAACACCGGGGAGCTGTTTTTT	CASSIRDINTGELFF
.	TRBV18	TRBD1	TRBJ2-2	TGTGCCAGCTCACGACGACAGGGGGCGCGGACCGGGGAGCTGTTTTTT	CASSRRQGARTGELFF
.	TRBV5-1	TRBD2	TRBJ2-1	TGCGCCAGCAGCGACCGACTAGCGGGGACGAGCTCCTACAATGAGCAGTTCTTC	CASSDRLAGTSSYNEQFF
.	TRBV28	.	TRBJ2-7	TGTGCCAGCAGTCCTGACAGGAGCTACGAGCAGTACTTC	CASSPDRSYEQYF
.	TRBV2	.	TRBJ1-6	TGTGCCAGCAGTGAAGCGGAGCGTCATAATTCACCCCTCCACTTT	CASSEAERHNSPLHF
.	TRBV20-1	.	TRBJ1-4	TGCAGTGCTAGTCTTCAGTCAACTAATGAAAAACTGTTTTTT	CSASLQSTNEKLFF
.	TRBV2	TRBD1	TRBJ2-7	TGTGCCAGCCGGGACAGGGGATACGAGCAGTACTTC	CASRDRGYEQYF
.	TRBV6-2/TRBV6-3	.	TRBJ2-3	TGTGCCACCAGTTCGCCCCGTGAGACTGAAGCCGCAGATACGCAGTATTTT	CATSSPRETEAADTQYF